These 32 T cell receptor beta chains were all obtained from the same sample, sequenced in a study of neoadjuvant anti-PD-1 for oral cavity cancer. Time point reported: after neoadjuvant nivolumab, at surgical resection. Libraries were prepared by immunoSEQ multiplex PCR; TCRdb keeps only in-frame clonotypes and omits some of them. The sample lists approximately 68,000 clones; roughly nine tenths were seen once. The sequencing used PBMCs, collected after nivolumab (anti-PD-1) treatment. The receptor set was obtained from a person aged 35-79 years with oral cavity squamous cell carcinoma.

The chain links TRBV5-4 to TRBJ1-1; D gene ambiguous. V gave up 0 bases and J gave up 8 bases, with 5 bases separating them. The CDR3 consists of 11 residues. CDR1 SGHNT and CDR2 YYREEE come from the germline V gene (reference sequence). The CDR3 reads CASSLAEEAFF. In DNA, the CDR3 is TGTGCCAGCAGCTTGGCGGAAGAAGCTTTCTTT.

The gene calls are TRBV6-5 and TRBJ2-7; D gene ambiguous. Germline assignment: CDR1 MNHEY and CDR2 SVGAGI. CDR3 size: 14 residues. Trimming left V 0 bases short and J 2 bases short, with 8 bases between. The CDR3 DNA is TGTGCCAGCAGTTACTCCGGCAGTCCCTACGAGCAGTACTTC. Residues: CASSYSGSPYEQYF.

The chain is built from TRBV28 and TRBJ2-5; D is perhaps TRBD1 (6 bases). CDR3 length: 15 amino acids. In germline, CDR1 is MDHEN, CDR2 SYDVKM. V was trimmed by 5 bases and J by 0 bases, leaving 13 bases between them. CDR3 DNA sequence: TGTGCCAGCAGTCCGGGACACCTGTACCAAGAGACCCAGTACTTC. It is translated as CASSPGHLYQETQYF.

The rearrangement links TRBV5-4 to TRBJ1-1; D is unresolved. Germline CDR1 and CDR2: SGHNT and YYREEE (reference sequence). Trimming took 4 bases from V and 3 from J, leaving 7 bases between them. CDR3 size: 12 residues. In DNA, the CDR3 is TGTGCCAGCAGCGTTCGGGACACTGAAGCTTTCTTT. It is translated as CASSVRDTEAFF.

This chain links TRBV5-1 with TRBJ2-5; TRBD2 matches at 9 bases. With 6 bases clipped from V and 1 base from J, the junction kept 7 bases outside the gene matches. Germline lookup yields CDR1 SGHRS and CDR2 YFSETQ. CDR3 length: 15 amino acids. The CDR3 spells CASMGGGAGQETQYF. CDR3 DNA: TGCGCCAGCATGGGCGGGGGGGCCGGCCAAGAGACCCAGTACTTC.

The J gene is TRBJ1-1, the V gene TRBV5-4; a weak D match, TRBD1 (6 bases). The CDR3 consists of 15 residues. The ends were cut back, 6 bases at V and 0 bases at J, with 15 bases in the middle. Germline V gives CDR1 SGHNT, CDR2 YYREEE (reference sequence). This chain's CDR3 is CASKLWGRMNTEAFF. For the CDR3, the DNA is TGTGCCAGCAAGTTGTGGGGGCGTATGAACACTGAAGCTTTCTTT.

The V gene is TRBV7-9, the J gene TRBJ1-1; D unclear. This CDR3 has 16 residues. V was cut by 5 bases and J by 5 bases, with 21 bases left in between. Germline values: CDR1 SEHNR, CDR2 FQNEAQ (reference sequence). CDR3 region: CASSPRGRARRTEAFF. The CDR3 DNA follows: TGTGCCAGCAGCCCGAGAGGACGGGCCCGGAGGACTGAAGCTTTCTTT.

The chain has TRBV30 and TRBJ1-1; D is uncertain. The CDR3 length is 15 residues. Trimming took off 2 bases at V and 2 bases at J, with 15 bases between the two ends. Germline CDR1 is GTSNPN and CDR2 is SVGIG (reference sequence). The CDR3 reads CAWSFSWAGNTEAFF. In nucleotides, the CDR3 is TGTGCCTGGAGTTTCTCGTGGGCTGGAAACACTGAAGCTTTCTTT.

The rearrangement uses TRBV5-4 and TRBJ1-1; 7 positions match TRBD1. V shed 4 bases and J 5 bases; nucleotides not matched to a gene: 11. Germline-derived CDR1 and CDR2 are SGHNT and YYREEE (reference sequence). This CDR3 comprises 15 residues. The CDR3, as DNA: TGTGCCAGCAGCCGGTACAGGGGAAGGGATACTGAAGCTTTCTTT. It specifies CASSRYRGRDTEAFF. Complete variable domain (other parts from reference TRBV5-4 and TRBJ1-1): ETGVTQSPTHLIKTRGQQVTLRCSSQSGHNTVSWYQQALGQGPQFIFQYYREEENGRGNFPPRFSGLQFPNYSSELNVNALELDDSALYLCASSRYRGRDTEAFFGQGTRLTVV.

As DNA, the CDR3 is TGTGCCATCACTCTGGACAGGACCACTGAAGCTTTCTTT. It is translated as CAITLDRTTEAFF. The chain recombines TRBV10-3 with TRBJ1-1; 7 bases fit TRBD1. Germline trimming cut 7 bases from V and 4 bases from J; bases unmatched to any gene: 6. The CDR3 is made up of 13 amino acids. The germline gives CDR1 ENHRY, CDR2 SYGVKD.

The chain is built from TRBV2 and TRBJ1-1, with no clear D. The ends were cut back, 2 bases at V and 0 bases at J, with 7 bases in the middle. CDR1 and CDR2 (germline): SNHLY, FYNNEI. This CDR3 has 14 residues. CDR3 bases: TGTGCCAGCAGTGAAAACAGAATGAACACTGAAGCTTTCTTT. Translated: CASSENRMNTEAFF.

For the CDR3, the DNA is TGCACCAGCAGAGCGAAGACAGTGAACACTGAAGCTTTCTTT. This gives the protein CTSRAKTVNTEAFF. The rearrangement links TRBV1 to TRBJ1-1; TRBD1, the table's D call, lacks a check against the DNA. TRBV1 is described as a pseudogene. CDR3 length: 14 residues.

The rearrangement uses TRBV11-2 and TRBJ2-5, with D possibly matching TRBD1 (6 bases). The CDR3 has 17 residues. The ends were cut back, 2 bases at V and 2 bases at J, with 18 bases in the middle. The germline CDR1 and CDR2 sequences are SGHAT and FQNNGV. CDR3 nucleotide sequence: TGTGCCAGCAGCTTATTCCCTCCGGGACACCAACAAGAGACCCAGTACTTC. Translation: CASSLFPPGHQQETQYF.

The chain recombines TRBV11-2 with TRBJ2-3; D unclear. The CDR3 totals 14 residues. Germline lookup yields CDR1 SGHAT and CDR2 FQNNGV. V was cut by 2 bases and J by 0 bases, with 6 bases left in between. The CDR3 nucleotides are TGTGCCAGCAGCTTAATGGGGAGCACAGATACGCAGTATTTT. This sequence encodes CASSLMGSTDTQYF.

The CDR3 DNA reads TGTGCCAGCAGCTTTTCAGGGACTAGCGGGTACGAGCAGTACTTC. It translates to CASSFSGTSGYEQYF. The chain has TRBV11-2 and TRBJ2-7, with 12 bases lining up with TRBD2. Per germline, CDR1 SGHAT and CDR2 FQNNGV. The CDR3 covers 15 residues. The trim removed 3 bases at V and 4 bases at J, leaving 4 bases unmatched.

V is TRBV5-1 and J is TRBJ1-1, with D hard to call. Germline V gives CDR1 SGHRS, CDR2 YFSETQ. V was shortened by 0 bases and J by 3 bases, with 15 bases between the two germline ends. This CDR3 region has 16 residues. CDR3: CASSLESTGGYTEAFF. The CDR3 bases are TGCGCCAGCAGCTTGGAATCAACGGGAGGGTACACTGAAGCTTTCTTT.

The chain carries TRBV18 and TRBJ1-1; D is perhaps TRBD1 (5 bases). CDR1 is KGHSH and CDR2 is LQKENI in the germline V gene. The CDR3 loop spans 14 amino acids. V lost 2 bases, J lost 2 bases, and 9 bases lay in between. The DNA of the CDR3 is TGTGCCAGCTCACCAGGGCAGGGAAACACTGAAGCTTTCTTT. It is translated as CASSPGQGNTEAFF.

The rearrangement links TRBV2 to TRBJ2-1; D is possibly TRBD2 (5 bases). CDR1 is SNHLY, CDR2 FYNNEI, per germline. Trimming stripped 6 bases from V and 0 bases from J, with 15 bases between. CDR3 length: 16 amino acids. CDR3 sequence: CASRKKVGSSYNEQFF. CDR3 in DNA: TGTGCCAGCAGGAAGAAGGTTGGGAGCTCCTACAATGAGCAGTTCTTC.

This chain joins TRBV11-3 and TRBJ1-3; no clear D gene. The CDR3 sequence is 15 residues long. From germline, CDR1 is SGHNT and CDR2 YENEEA. Trimming took off 4 bases at V and 4 bases at J, with 14 bases between the two ends. This CDR3 reads CASSWRHGSGNTIYF. CDR3 coding DNA: TGTGCCAGCAGCTGGAGACACGGGTCCGGAAACACCATATATTTT.

Comment on this clone: Other nucleotide sequences from this sample produce the same CDR3. The chain is built from TRBV5-1 and TRBJ2-5; D perhaps matches TRBD1 (6 bases). The germline V gene has CDR1 SGHRS and CDR2 YFSETQ. The CDR3 runs 14 residues. Trimming left V 0 bases short and J 2 bases short, with 8 bases between. CDR3 residues: CASSLATGQETQYF. The CDR3 DNA sequence: TGCGCCAGCAGCTTGGCAACAGGGCAAGAGACCCAGTACTTC.

The chain employs TRBV19 and TRBJ2-1, with D possibly matching TRBD2 (6 bases). In germline, CDR1 is LNHDA, CDR2 SQIVND (reference sequence). V was pared by 3 bases and J by 7 bases, with 22 bases between. The CDR3 runs 17 residues. The CDR3: CASSMEPPSGLRNEQFF. CDR3 coding DNA: TGTGCCAGTAGTATGGAGCCCCCCTCGGGACTCCGAAATGAGCAGTTCTTC.

The genes are TRBV7-8 and TRBJ1-2; TRBD1 agrees at 8 bases. V lost 5 bases and J lost 2; bases outside the gene matches: 7. The CDR3 is 15 amino acids. Germline assignment: CDR1 SGHVS and CDR2 FQNEAQ. CDR3 amino acids: CASSTWTGQNYGYTF. CDR3 nucleotides: TGTGCCAGCAGCACATGGACAGGGCAAAACTATGGCTACACCTTC.

The chain links TRBV5-8 to TRBJ2-7; D perhaps matches TRBD1 (5 bases). Germline V gene data show CDR1 as SGHTS and CDR2 as YDEGEE. This CDR3 has 15 amino acids. V was pared by 4 bases and J by 0 bases, with 14 bases between. CDR3 nucleotide sequence: TGTGCCAGCAGCGTTCACAGGATCCACTCCTACGAGCAGTACTTC. This translates into CASSVHRIHSYEQYF.

This clone is a singleton in its sample. The rearrangement joins TRBV28 to TRBJ1-5; 11 bases match TRBD1. Germline V gives CDR1 MDHEN, CDR2 SYDVKM. The CDR3 is 15 residues long. V was clipped by 4 bases and J by 6 bases; unmatched bases: 5. CDR3 amino acids: CASSSAGTGGQPQHF. CDR3 coding DNA: TGTGCCAGCAGTTCCGCTGGGACAGGGGGTCAGCCCCAGCATTTT.

The gene calls are TRBV20-1 and TRBJ1-1; D not certain. This CDR3 comprises 8 residues. The germline gives CDR1 DFQATT, CDR2 SNEGSKA (reference sequence). Between the trimmed V and J ends, which lost 8 bases and 2 bases, there was a span of 0 bases. CDR3 bases: TGCAGTAACACTGAAGCTTTCTTT. This sequence encodes CSNTEAFF.

The chain carries TRBV2 and TRBJ2-5, with TRBD1 matching 9 bases. Germline CDR1 is SNHLY and CDR2 is FYNNEI. J lost 5 bases, V lost 5 bases, and 6 bases had no gene match. There are 14 residues in the CDR3. The CDR3 nucleotides read TGTGCCAGCAGTTCAGACAGGGGGTGGGAGACCCAGTACTTC. This codes for CASSSDRGWETQYF.

The chain is built from TRBV28 and TRBJ1-2, with TRBD1 identical over 7 bases. Per the germline V gene, CDR1 is MDHEN and CDR2 is SYDVKM. This CDR3 comprises 15 residues. The V segment lost 7 bases and the J segment 3 bases; nucleotides outside the gene matches: 11. CDR3 loop: CASTSQGVLHYGYTF. The CDR3 region has the DNA TGTGCCAGCACTTCGCAGGGGGTCCTTCACTATGGCTACACCTTC.

Here the CDR3 reads CASSLGTGTWGHQETQYF. Written as DNA, the CDR3 is TGTGCCAGCAGCTTAGGCACAGGTACCTGGGGCCACCAAGAGACCCAGTACTTC. The gene calls are TRBV11-2 and TRBJ2-5, with D perhaps TRBD1 (5 bases). The CDR3 is made up of 18 amino acids. The germline V gene has CDR1 SGHAT and CDR2 FQNNGV. Deletions cut 1 base from V and 0 bases from J, with 18 bases between.

There are a few counts of this clone. The CDR3 protein is CASSPGSNTEAFF. DNA of the CDR3: TGCGCCAGCAGCCCCGGATCGAACACTGAAGCTTTCTTT. The genes are TRBV5-1 and TRBJ1-1; D is uncertain. CDR3 size: 13 residues. Germline CDR1 and CDR2: SGHRS and YFSETQ. Trimming cost V 4 bases and J 1 base, with 8 bases left between them.

V usage is TRBV7-2 and J usage is TRBJ1-5, with 7 positions matching TRBD1. The CDR3 covers 15 residues. Germline V gene sequence: CDR1 SGHTA, CDR2 FQGNSA. V gave up 5 bases and J gave up 3 bases; unmatched junction bases: 7. Here the CDR3 DNA reads TGTGCCAGCAGCCTTTACACAGGGGACAATCAGCCCCAGCATTTT. It translates to CASSLYTGDNQPQHF.

J is TRBJ1-2 and V is TRBV7-9; no reliable D call. CDR3 size: 12 residues. Per the germline V gene, CDR1 is SEHNR and CDR2 is FQNEAQ (reference sequence). V lost 3 bases and J lost 3, with 5 bases in between. CDR3 nucleotide sequence: TGTGCCAGCAGCTTCGGGGACTATGGCTACACCTTC. Amino acid sequence: CASSFGDYGYTF.

The chain uses TRBV5-4 and TRBJ2-1; 12 bases map to TRBD2. Germline V lookup: CDR1 SGHNT, CDR2 YYREEE (reference sequence). The CDR3 spans 15 residues. J gave up 8 bases and V 0 bases, and 3 bases lay outside the gene matches. The CDR3 spells CASSLVLAGGHEQFF. DNA for the CDR3: TGTGCCAGCAGCTTGGTACTAGCGGGGGGACATGAGCAGTTCTTC. The full variable domain, with the rest looked up from reference TRBV5-4 and TRBJ2-1, is ETGVTQSPTHLIKTRGQQVTLRCSSQSGHNTVSWYQQALGQGPQFIFQYYREEENGRGNFPPRFSGLQFPNYSSELNVNALELDDSALYLCASSLVLAGGHEQFFGPGTRLTVL.